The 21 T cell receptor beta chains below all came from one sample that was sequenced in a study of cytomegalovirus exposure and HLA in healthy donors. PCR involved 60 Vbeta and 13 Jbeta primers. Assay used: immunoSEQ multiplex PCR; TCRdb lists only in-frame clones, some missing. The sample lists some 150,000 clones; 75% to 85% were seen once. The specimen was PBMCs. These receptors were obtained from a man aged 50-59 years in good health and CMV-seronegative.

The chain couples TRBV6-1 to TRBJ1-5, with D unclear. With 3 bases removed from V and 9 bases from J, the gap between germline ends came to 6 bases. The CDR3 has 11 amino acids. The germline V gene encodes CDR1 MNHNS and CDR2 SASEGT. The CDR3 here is CASSELGPQHF. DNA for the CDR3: TGTGCCAGCAGTGAGCTCGGGCCCCAGCATTTT.

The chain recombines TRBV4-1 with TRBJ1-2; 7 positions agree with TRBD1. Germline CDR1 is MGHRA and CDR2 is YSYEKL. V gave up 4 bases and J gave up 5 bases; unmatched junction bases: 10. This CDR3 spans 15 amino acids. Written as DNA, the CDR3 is TGCGCCAGCAGCCCCGAGGGGGCGCGGATATATGGCTACACCTTC. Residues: CASSPEGARIYGYTF.

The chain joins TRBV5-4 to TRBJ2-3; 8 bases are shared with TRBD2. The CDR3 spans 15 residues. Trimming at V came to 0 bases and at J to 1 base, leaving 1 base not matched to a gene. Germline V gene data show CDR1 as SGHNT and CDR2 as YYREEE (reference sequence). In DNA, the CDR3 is TGTGCCAGCAGCTTGGCGGGGGGGCGCACAGATACGCAGTATTTT. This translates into CASSLAGGRTDTQYF. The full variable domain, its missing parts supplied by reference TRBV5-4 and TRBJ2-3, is ETGVTQSPTHLIKTRGQQVTLRCSSQSGHNTVSWYQQALGQGPQFIFQYYREEENGRGNFPPRFSGLQFPNYSSELNVNALELDDSALYLCASSLAGGRTDTQYFGPGTRLTVL.

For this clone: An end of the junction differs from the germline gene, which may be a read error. This chain's CDR3 is CASSTGTSQGNEQFF. The CDR3, as DNA: TGTGCTAGCAGCACCGGGACTAGCCAAGGCAATGAGCAGTTCTTC. The V call is TRBV7-7, the J call TRBJ2-1; TRBD2 aligns across 9 bases. CDR3 length: 15 amino acids. The V gene's germline CDR1 is SSHAT and CDR2 FNYEAQ (reference sequence).

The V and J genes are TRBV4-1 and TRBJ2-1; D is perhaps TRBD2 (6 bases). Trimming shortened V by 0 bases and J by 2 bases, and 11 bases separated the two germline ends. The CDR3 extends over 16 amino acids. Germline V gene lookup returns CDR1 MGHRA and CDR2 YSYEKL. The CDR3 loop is CASSQDQASAYNEQFF. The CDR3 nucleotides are TGCGCCAGCAGCCAAGATCAGGCTAGCGCCTACAATGAGCAGTTCTTC.

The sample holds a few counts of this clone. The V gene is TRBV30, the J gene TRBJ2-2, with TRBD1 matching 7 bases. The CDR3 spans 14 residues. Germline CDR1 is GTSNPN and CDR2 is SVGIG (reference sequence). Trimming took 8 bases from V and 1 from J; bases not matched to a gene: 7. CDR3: CANSQGQNTGELFF. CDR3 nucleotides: TGTGCCAACTCACAGGGGCAGAACACCGGGGAGCTGTTTTTT.

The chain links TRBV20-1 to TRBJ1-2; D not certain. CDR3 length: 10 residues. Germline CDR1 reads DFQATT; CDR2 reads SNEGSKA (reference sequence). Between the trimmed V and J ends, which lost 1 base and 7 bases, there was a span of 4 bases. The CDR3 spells CSARASGYTF. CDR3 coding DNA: TGCAGTGCTAGAGCCAGTGGCTACACCTTC.

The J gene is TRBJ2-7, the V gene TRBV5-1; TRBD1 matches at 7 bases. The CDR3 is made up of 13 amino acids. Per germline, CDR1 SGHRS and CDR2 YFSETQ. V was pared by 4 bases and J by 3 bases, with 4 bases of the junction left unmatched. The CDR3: CASSKDRLYEQYF. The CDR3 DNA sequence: TGCGCCAGCAGCAAGGACAGGCTCTACGAGCAGTACTTC.

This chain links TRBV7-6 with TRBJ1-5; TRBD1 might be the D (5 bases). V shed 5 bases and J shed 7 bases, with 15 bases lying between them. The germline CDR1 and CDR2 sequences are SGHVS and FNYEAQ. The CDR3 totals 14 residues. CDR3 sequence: CASSRVGGVQPQHF. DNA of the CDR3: TGTGCCAGCAGCCGAGTAGGAGGGGTACAGCCCCAGCATTTT.

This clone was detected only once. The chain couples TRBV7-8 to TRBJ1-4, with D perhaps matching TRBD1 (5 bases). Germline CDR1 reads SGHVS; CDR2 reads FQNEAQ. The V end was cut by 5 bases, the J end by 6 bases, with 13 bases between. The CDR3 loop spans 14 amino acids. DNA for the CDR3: TGTGCCAGCAGCCGGGGGGGGACGGATGAAAAACTGTTTTTT. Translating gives CASSRGGTDEKLFF.

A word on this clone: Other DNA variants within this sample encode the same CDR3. The CDR3 here is CASSPGQTYEQYF. CDR3 bases: TGTGCCAGCTCGCCAGGACAGACCTACGAGCAGTACTTC. The chain carries TRBV18 and TRBJ2-7; D is possibly TRBD1 (6 bases). The V and J ends lost 6 bases and 2 bases respectively, with 11 bases between them. Germline loops: CDR1 KGHSH, CDR2 LQKENI. The length of the CDR3 is 13 residues.

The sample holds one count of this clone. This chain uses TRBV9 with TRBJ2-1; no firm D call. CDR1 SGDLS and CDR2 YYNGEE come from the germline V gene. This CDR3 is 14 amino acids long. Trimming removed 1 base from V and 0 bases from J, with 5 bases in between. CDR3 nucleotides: TGTGCCAGCAGCGTATATAGCTCCTACAATGAGCAGTTCTTC. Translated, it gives CASSVYSSYNEQFF. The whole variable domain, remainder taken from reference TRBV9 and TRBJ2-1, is DSGVTQTPKHLITATGQRVTLRCSPRSGDLSVYWYQQSLDQGLQFLIQYYNGEERAKGNILERFSAQQFPDLHSELNLSSLELGDSALYFCASSVYSSYNEQFFGPGTRLTVL.

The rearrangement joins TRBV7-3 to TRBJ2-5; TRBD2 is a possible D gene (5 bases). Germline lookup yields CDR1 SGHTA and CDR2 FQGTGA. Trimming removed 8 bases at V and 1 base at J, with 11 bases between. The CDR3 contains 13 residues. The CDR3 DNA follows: TGTGCCAGCGCTTCTAGCTTCCAAGAGACCCAGTACTTC. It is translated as CASASSFQETQYF.

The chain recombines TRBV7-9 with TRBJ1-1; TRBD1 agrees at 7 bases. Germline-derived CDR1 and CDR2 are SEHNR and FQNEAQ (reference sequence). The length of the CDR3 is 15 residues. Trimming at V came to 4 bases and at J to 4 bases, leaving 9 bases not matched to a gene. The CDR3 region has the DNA TGTGCCAGCAGCTCCGAACAGGGGTTGTTCACTGAAGCTTTCTTT. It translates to CASSSEQGLFTEAFF.

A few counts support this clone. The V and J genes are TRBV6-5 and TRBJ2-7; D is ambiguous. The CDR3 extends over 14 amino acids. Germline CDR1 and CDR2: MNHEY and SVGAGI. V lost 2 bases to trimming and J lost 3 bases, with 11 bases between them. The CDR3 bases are TGTGCCAGCAGTTACACCTCCGAGAACTACGAGCAGTACTTC. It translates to CASSYTSENYEQYF.

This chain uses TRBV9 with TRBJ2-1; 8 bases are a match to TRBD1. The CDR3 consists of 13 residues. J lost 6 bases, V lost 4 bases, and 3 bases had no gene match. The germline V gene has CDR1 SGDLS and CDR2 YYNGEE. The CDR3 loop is CASSLGQVNEQFF. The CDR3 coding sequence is TGTGCCAGCAGCTTGGGACAGGTCAATGAGCAGTTCTTC.

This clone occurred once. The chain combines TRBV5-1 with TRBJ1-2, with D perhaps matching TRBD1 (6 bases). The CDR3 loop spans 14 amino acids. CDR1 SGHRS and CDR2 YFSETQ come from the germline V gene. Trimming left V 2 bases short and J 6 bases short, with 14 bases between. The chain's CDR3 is CASSFRGEEDGYTF. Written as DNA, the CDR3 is TGCGCCAGCAGCTTCAGGGGCGAAGAGGATGGCTACACCTTC.

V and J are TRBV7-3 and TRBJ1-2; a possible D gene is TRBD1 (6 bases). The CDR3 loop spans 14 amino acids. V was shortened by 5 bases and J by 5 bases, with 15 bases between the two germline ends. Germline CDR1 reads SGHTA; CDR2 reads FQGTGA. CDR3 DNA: TGTGCCAGCAGCCGGGGAGGGGGGCCATATGGCTACACCTTC. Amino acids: CASSRGGGPYGYTF. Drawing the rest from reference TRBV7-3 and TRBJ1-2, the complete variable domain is GAGVSQTPSNKVTEKGKYVELRCDPISGHTALYWYRQSLGQGPEFLIYFQGTGAADDSGLPNDRFFAVRPEGSVSTLKIQRTERGDSAVYLCASSRGGGPYGYTFGSGTRLTVV.

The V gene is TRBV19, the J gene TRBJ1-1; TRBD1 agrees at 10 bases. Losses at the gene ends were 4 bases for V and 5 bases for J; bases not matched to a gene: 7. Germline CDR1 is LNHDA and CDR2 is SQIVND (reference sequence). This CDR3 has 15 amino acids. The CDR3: CASSNNRQGATEAFF. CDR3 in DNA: TGTGCCAGTAGTAACAATCGACAGGGGGCAACTGAAGCTTTCTTT.

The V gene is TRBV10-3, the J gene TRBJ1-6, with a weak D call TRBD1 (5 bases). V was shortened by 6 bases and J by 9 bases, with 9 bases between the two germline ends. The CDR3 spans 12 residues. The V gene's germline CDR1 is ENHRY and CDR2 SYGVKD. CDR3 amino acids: CAIRGQGSPLHF. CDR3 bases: TGTGCCATCAGGGGGCAAGGTTCACCCCTCCACTTT.

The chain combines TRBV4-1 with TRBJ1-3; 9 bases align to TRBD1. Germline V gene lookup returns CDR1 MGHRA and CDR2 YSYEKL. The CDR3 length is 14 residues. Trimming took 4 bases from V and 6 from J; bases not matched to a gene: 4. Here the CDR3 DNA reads TGCGCCAGCAGCCCGGGACAGGGTGTAAACACCATATATTTT. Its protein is CASSPGQGVNTIYF.